The clone carrying this TCR beta chain was detected many times. There are 15 residues in the CDR3. V was clipped by 7 bases and J by 0 bases; unmatched bases: 7. Germline V gene lookup returns CDR1 MNHNS and CDR2 SASEGT. In making diagnoses, clinical symptoms, serum thyroxine and TRAb, thyroid ultrasound and orbital computed tomography were all used. This record comes from a study of T cells in Graves' hyperthyroidism and ophthalmopathy. The source material, RNA transcripts, was used to amplify TCR beta CDR3 regions. Carried out on the TCR CDR3, a first-round RT-PCR used the HTBI primer set. MiXCR, run by TCRdb on the multiplex PCR reads, gives a single entry per CDR3 protein. Altogether 400,000 or so distinct CDR3 sequences are present, about 16% being singletons, with the ten largest covering roughly a fifth.

The receptor was isolated from a woman aged 60-70 years with Graves' ophthalmopathy. The sequenced sample was blood. This chain joins TRBV6-1 and TRBJ2-3, with 7 bases matching TRBD1. The CDR3 DNA sequence: TGTGCCAGCATCTCGGACAGGTCAAGCACAGATACGCAGTATTTT. This sequence encodes CASISDRSSTDTQYF.